Presented here are 4 T cell receptor beta chains from one specimen sequenced in a study of long-term antiretroviral therapy in people with HIV. At the survey level, the v3.0 immunoSEQ assay was run. Produced via immunoSEQ multiplex PCR; TCRdb's table is partial and in-frame only. The sample contains some 27,000 clones, over 80% of which appear only once. Sequencing was performed on unsorted PBMCs, taken 0.4 years after starting antiretroviral therapy. The receptors here all came from a man aged 18 to 30 with HIV.

This clone was observed a few times. The rearrangement links TRBV19 to TRBJ2-7; TRBD2 matches at 7 bases. Germline loops: CDR1 LNHDA, CDR2 SQIVND (reference sequence). V lost 3 bases, J lost 5 bases, and 10 bases stayed unmatched. CDR3 size: 15 residues. CDR3 coding DNA: TGTGCCAGTAGTATCGCGGGAGAGGCCCCAAACGAGCAGTACTTC. Translating gives CASSIAGEAPNEQYF.

V is TRBV28 and J is TRBJ1-5; possible D gene TRBD1, 6 bases. Looked up from germline, CDR1 is MDHEN and CDR2 is SYDVKM. Trimming shortened V by 5 bases and J by 4 bases, and 27 bases separated the two germline ends. The CDR3 has 19 residues. The CDR3 coding sequence is TGTGCCAGCAGTAGGCCAACCAACGGCTGGGGGGCAGAAAATCAGCCCCAGCATTTT. Protein: CASSRPTNGWGAENQPQHF.

The rearrangement joins TRBV4-3 to TRBJ1-2; D is ambiguous. The CDR3 runs 17 residues. Trimming left V 1 base short and J 3 bases short, with 18 bases between. Germline V CDR1 and CDR2: LGHNA, YSLEER. The CDR3 here is CASSQALIPPVDYGYTF. In nucleotides, the CDR3 is TGCGCCAGCAGCCAAGCCCTGATCCCGCCAGTTGACTATGGCTACACCTTC.

This clone was picked up a small number of times. A junction boundary mismatches the germline segment, possibly from a read error. The rearrangement uses TRBV14 and TRBJ1-3; D is undetermined. Germline V gene lookup returns CDR1 SGHDN and CDR2 FVKESK. The CDR3 consists of 9 residues. CDR3 in DNA: TGTGCCAGCAGCCAAGAGGGAGAGTTT. Its translation: CASSQEGEF. The full variable domain, completed using reference TRBV14 and TRBJ1-3, is EAGVTQFPSHSVIEKGQTVTLRCDPISGHDNLYWYRRVMGKEIKFLLHFVKESKQDESGMPNNRFLAERTGGTYSTLKVQPAELEDSGVYFCASSQEGEFGEGSWLTVV.